One and the same sample provided the 18 T cell receptor beta chains below, sequenced in a study of siplizumab effects on memory and regulatory T cells. Only in-frame clones appear in the TCRdb table, and some are missing; sequencing was by immunoSEQ multiplex PCR. The table has around 95,000 clones, 85% to 95% seen once. Sequenced material: non-Treg CD4+ T cells sorted from blood. All receptors derive from a human donor in good health.

V usage is TRBV7-9 and J usage is TRBJ2-7; maybe TRBD1 (5 bases). Trimming stripped 5 bases from V and 5 bases from J, with 19 bases between. This CDR3 is 15 amino acids long. The germline V gene has CDR1 SEHNR and CDR2 FQNEAQ (reference sequence). The CDR3 loop is CASSPRTLRSDEQYF. Written as DNA, the CDR3 is TGTGCCAGCAGCCCAAGGACACTAAGGTCTGACGAGCAGTACTTC.

The J gene is TRBJ2-5, the V gene TRBV10-3, with D uncertain. The CDR3 extends over 14 amino acids. V dropped 0 bases and J dropped 1 base, with 6 bases sitting between them. CDR1 ENHRY and CDR2 SYGVKD come from the germline V gene. The CDR3 coding sequence is TGTGCCATCAGTGAGTCTCCCGGCCAAGAGACCCAGTACTTC. Translation gives CAISESPGQETQYF.

The gene calls are TRBV6-5 and TRBJ2-4; 10 bases align to TRBD2. The CDR3 covers 15 residues. J lost 8 bases, V lost 3 bases, and 7 bases had no gene match. From germline, CDR1 is MNHEY and CDR2 SVGAGI. In nucleotides, the CDR3 is TGTGCCAGCAGTTATAAAGCGGGAGGGCCAGACATTCAGTACTTC. It specifies CASSYKAGGPDIQYF.

The gene calls are TRBV10-3 and TRBJ1-2; TRBD1 matches at 10 bases. The V gene end was trimmed by 2 bases and the J gene end by 8 bases; junction bases not matched to a gene: 8. There are 15 residues in the CDR3. CDR1 and CDR2 from the germline V gene are ENHRY and SYGVKD. CDR3 amino acids: CAISETGTGAGGYTF. The CDR3, as DNA: TGTGCCATCAGTGAGACAGGGACAGGGGCTGGCGGCTACACCTTC.

The chain combines TRBV15 with TRBJ2-7, with 9 bases identical to TRBD1. Germline CDR1 is LNHNV and CDR2 is YYDKDF (reference sequence). V shed 3 bases, J shed 5 bases, and the junction held 8 bases outside the gene matches. This CDR3 is built from 15 residues. CDR3 sequence (DNA): TGTGCCACCAGCAGGCAGGGACAGGGTATCAACGAGCAGTACTTC. As protein: CATSRQGQGINEQYF.

V gene TRBV7-3 combines with J gene TRBJ2-3; the D is unclear. Germline V CDR1 and CDR2: SGHTA, FQGTGA. Between the trimmed V and J ends, which lost 2 bases and 0 bases, there was a span of 6 bases. CDR3 size: 14 residues. Written as DNA, the CDR3 is TGTGCCAGCAGCTTACAGGCCAGCACAGATACGCAGTATTTT. Its translation is CASSLQASTDTQYF.

This chain uses TRBV9 with TRBJ1-5; TRBD1 matches at 9 bases. The CDR3 length is 15 residues. Germline V gives CDR1 SGDLS, CDR2 YYNGEE. Losses at the gene ends were 4 bases for V and 5 bases for J; bases not matched to a gene: 7. CDR3 coding DNA: TGTGCCAGCAGCCGAACAGGGGGCGCGTATCAGCCCCAGCATTTT. It translates to CASSRTGGAYQPQHF.

The V and J genes are TRBV27 and TRBJ1-6, with 9 bases fitting TRBD1. Trimming removed 5 bases from V and 9 bases from J; junction bases left unmatched: 8. Germline CDR1 is MNHEY and CDR2 is SMNVEV (reference sequence). The CDR3 spans 15 residues. The CDR3 spells CASSPSTGGTSPLHF. The CDR3 DNA sequence: TGTGCCAGCAGTCCATCGACAGGGGGTACTTCACCCCTCCACTTT.

The DNA of the CDR3 is TGTGCCAGCAGCCAAGTCGCTAGCGGGAGCGCAGATACGCAGTATTTT. Its translation is CASSQVASGSADTQYF. This chain joins TRBV4-2 and TRBJ2-3; 10 bases are a match to TRBD2. With V trimmed by 1 base and J by 4 bases, 5 bases remained unmatched. Germline assignment: CDR1 LGHNA and CDR2 YNFKEQ. The CDR3 sequence is 16 residues long.

The genes are TRBV28 and TRBJ2-3, with 14 bases aligning to TRBD2. The germline V gene encodes CDR1 MDHEN and CDR2 SYDVKM. The CDR3 sequence is 18 residues long. With 6 bases clipped from V and 1 base from J, the junction kept 9 bases outside the gene matches. The CDR3 protein is CASRSFGLAGGRTDTQYF. CDR3 sequence (DNA): TGTGCCAGCAGATCCTTTGGACTAGCGGGAGGCCGCACAGATACGCAGTATTTT.

V usage is TRBV18 and J usage is TRBJ2-7; D is perhaps TRBD1 or TRBD2 (5 bases each). Trimming left V 5 bases short and J 3 bases short, with 17 bases between. The CDR3 sequence is 15 residues long. From germline, CDR1 is KGHSH and CDR2 LQKENI. The CDR3 DNA reads TGTGCCAGCTCAGCAGACCGGGACCACATCTACGAGCAGTACTTC. Translating it yields CASSADRDHIYEQYF.

The V gene is TRBV7-2, the J gene TRBJ2-1; 13 bases are shared with TRBD2. CDR3 length: 14 amino acids. CDR1 and CDR2 from the germline V gene are SGHTA and FQGNSA. V lost 5 bases, J lost 6 bases, and 1 base stayed unmatched. CDR3 nucleotide sequence: TGTGCCAGCAGCCGGACTAGCGGGAGCAATGAGCAGTTCTTC. Encoded protein: CASSRTSGSNEQFF.

V usage is TRBV6-1 and J usage is TRBJ1-4, with D perhaps TRBD1 (6 bases). The CDR3 contains 14 residues. Germline lookup yields CDR1 MNHNS and CDR2 SASEGT. V lost 8 bases and J 4 bases, leaving 14 bases between the germline ends. The CDR3 sequence is CASAQGRNNEKLFF. The CDR3, as DNA: TGTGCCAGCGCCCAGGGGAGGAATAATGAAAAACTGTTTTTT.

This chain connects TRBV30 to TRBJ1-2, with TRBD1 as a possible D gene (5 bases). The CDR3 is made up of 11 amino acids. From germline, CDR1 is GTSNPN and CDR2 SVGIG (reference sequence). V was trimmed by 4 bases and J by 8 bases, leaving 11 bases between them. The CDR3 bases are TGTGCCTGGAATACAGGCCTCGGCTACACCTTC. Its protein product is CAWNTGLGYTF.

This chain uses TRBV5-1 with TRBJ2-7, with no clear D. This CDR3 is built from 14 residues. The germline V and J ends were trimmed by 5 bases and 2 bases, with 14 bases remaining between them. Germline loops: CDR1 SGHRS, CDR2 YFSETQ. CDR3 nucleotide sequence: TGCGCCAGCAGGAAAGACTCCGGACCCTACGAGCAGTACTTC. Amino acids: CASRKDSGPYEQYF.

This sequence joins TRBV6-5 and TRBJ2-3; 9 nucleotides line up with TRBD2. This CDR3 is 16 amino acids long. CDR1 MNHEY and CDR2 SVGAGI come from the germline V gene. Trimming at V came to 0 bases and at J to 8 bases, leaving 9 bases not matched to a gene. The DNA for the CDR3 is TGTGCCAGCAGTTACTCGAAGGCTAGCGGGATAGGTACGCAGTATTTT. Amino acids: CASSYSKASGIGTQYF.

This sequence joins TRBV6-5 and TRBJ2-7; D may be TRBD1 or TRBD2 (5 bases each). This CDR3 comprises 12 residues. Trimming shortened V by 6 bases and J by 6 bases, and 12 bases separated the two germline ends. Per germline, CDR1 MNHEY and CDR2 SVGAGI. Here the CDR3 reads CASRTGTLEQYF. In DNA, the CDR3 is TGTGCCAGCAGGACCGGGACCCTCGAGCAGTACTTC.

The rearrangement links TRBV6-1 to TRBJ2-7; 10 positions match TRBD1. V shed 6 bases, J shed 3 bases, and the junction held 2 bases outside the gene matches. CDR3 length: 13 residues. The V gene's germline CDR1 is MNHNS and CDR2 SASEGT. CDR3: CASRTGGFYEQYF. DNA of the CDR3: TGTGCCAGCAGGACAGGGGGCTTCTACGAGCAGTACTTC.